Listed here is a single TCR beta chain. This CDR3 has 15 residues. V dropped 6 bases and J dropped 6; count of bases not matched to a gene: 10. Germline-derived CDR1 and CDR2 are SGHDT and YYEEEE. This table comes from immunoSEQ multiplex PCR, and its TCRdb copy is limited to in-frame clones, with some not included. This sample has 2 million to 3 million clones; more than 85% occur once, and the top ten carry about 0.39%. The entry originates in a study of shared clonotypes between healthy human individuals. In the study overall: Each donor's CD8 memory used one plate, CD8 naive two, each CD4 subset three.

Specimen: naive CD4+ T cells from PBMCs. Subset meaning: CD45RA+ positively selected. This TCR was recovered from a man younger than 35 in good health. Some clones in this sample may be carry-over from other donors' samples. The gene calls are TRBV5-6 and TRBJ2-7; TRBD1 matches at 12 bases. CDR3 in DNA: TGTGCCAGCACCGCCGCCGGGACAGGGGGCCTCGAGCAGTACTTC. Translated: CASTAAGTGGLEQYF.